This is a list of T cell receptor beta chains from one sample in a study of blood T cell repertoires in COVID-19. Sequencing used immunoSEQ multiplex PCR; TCRdb keeps in-frame clones, though not all of them. The table shows approximately 110,000 clones, with roughly 81% occurring only once. The specimen was peripheral blood. The receptors derive from a human donor in a cohort sampled during active COVID-19. CDR3s include the opening cysteine and the closing phenylalanine or tryptophan. D genes are given only for firm matches. Size tells how often a clone was seen (once, few, many) or the class of an expanded clone, and some rows leave it out.

TRBJ2-5	11	.	TRBD1	TRBV29-1	TGCAGCGCATGGACAGGATCGACCCAGTACTTC	CSAWTGSTQYF
TRBJ1-4	15	.	.	TRBV28	TGTGCCAGCAGTCGGGGGGATCGGAGTAATGAAAAACTGTTTTTT	CASSRGDRSNEKLFF
TRBJ2-7	14	once	.	TRBV11-3	TGTGCCAGCAGCCCAAGTCCCAGCTCCTACGAGCAGTACTTC	CASSPSPSSYEQYF
TRBJ2-1	15	.	TRBD2	TRBV7-9	TGTGCCAGCAGCTGGGGGACTAGCTCGTACAATGAGCAGTTCTTC	CASSWGTSSYNEQFF
TRBJ1-2	15	.	TRBD1	TRBV5-8	TGTGCCAGCAGCAAGATGACAGGGACCCTCTATGGCTACACCTTC	CASSKMTGTLYGYTF
TRBJ2-7	15	once	TRBD1	TRBV30	TGTGCCTGGAGTGTACTCAGGACAGGAGCCTACGAGCAGTACTTC	CAWSVLRTGAYEQYF
TRBJ1-1	14	.	.	TRBV5-1	TGCGCCAGCAGCTTGGCACAGGCGAACACTGAAGCTTTCTTT	CASSLAQANTEAFF
TRBJ1-6	14	.	.	TRBV7-2	TGTGCCAGCAGCTTAGGGGGCGAGTTGGGGCCCCTCCACTTT	CASSLGGELGPLHF
TRBJ1-5	15	once	.	TRBV19	TGTGCCAGTAGTATTTTTGTCTCGGGAAATCAGCCCCAGCATTTT	CASSIFVSGNQPQHF
TRBJ1-4	18	.	.	TRBV9	TGTGCCAGCAGCCCAAGTAGGGGGAGTCAGGGTCCCGTTGAAAAACTGTTTTTT	CASSPSRGSQGPVEKLFF
TRBJ2-6	16	.	.	TRBV6-5	TGTGCCAGCAGTTACCTGATCAGGGTCGGGGCCAACGTCCTGACTTTC	CASSYLIRVGANVLTF
TRBJ2-1	15	.	.	TRBV4-2	TGTGCCAGCAGCCAGGAGGCCATCTCCTACAATGAGCAGTTCTTC	CASSQEAISYNEQFF
TRBJ1-1	15	few	TRBD1	TRBV7-3	TGTGCCAGCCGAACGGCCGGGACAGGTAACACTGAAGCTTTCTTT	CASRTAGTGNTEAFF
TRBJ2-5	16	.	.	TRBV5-5	TGTGCCAGCAGCTCCCAATACAGTGGGTACCAAGAGACCCAGTACTTC	CASSSQYSGYQETQYF
TRBJ2-5	15	.	TRBD1	TRBV6-6	TGTGCCAGCAGTGTATTGGGGACAGGGTATGAGACCCAGTACTTC	CASSVLGTGYETQYF
TRBJ1-1	14	.	.	TRBV7-6	TGTGCCAGCAGCGCGACAGGAATGAACACTGAAGCTTTCTTT	CASSATGMNTEAFF